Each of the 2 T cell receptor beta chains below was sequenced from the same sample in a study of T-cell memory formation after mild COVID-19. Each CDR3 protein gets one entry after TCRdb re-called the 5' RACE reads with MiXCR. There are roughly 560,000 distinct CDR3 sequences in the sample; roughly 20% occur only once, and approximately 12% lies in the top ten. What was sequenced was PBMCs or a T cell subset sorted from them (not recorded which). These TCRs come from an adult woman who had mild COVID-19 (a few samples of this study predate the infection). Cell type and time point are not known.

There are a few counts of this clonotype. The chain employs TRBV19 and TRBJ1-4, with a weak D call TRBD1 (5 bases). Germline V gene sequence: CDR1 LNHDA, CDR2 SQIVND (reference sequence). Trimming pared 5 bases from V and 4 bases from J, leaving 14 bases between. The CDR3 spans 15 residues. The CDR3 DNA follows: TGTGCCAGTAGTGACCAGGGCGGGGGTAATGAAAAACTGTTTTTT. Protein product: CASSDQGGGNEKLFF.

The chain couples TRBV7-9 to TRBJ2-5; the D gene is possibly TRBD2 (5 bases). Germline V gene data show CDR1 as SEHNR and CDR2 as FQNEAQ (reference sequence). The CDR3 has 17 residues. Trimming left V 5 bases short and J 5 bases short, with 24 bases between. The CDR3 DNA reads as TGTGCCAGCAGCCACGAGCTGGGTCTGGAGGATTCGGAGACCCAGTACTTC. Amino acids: CASSHELGLEDSETQYF.